This T cell receptor (beta chain) was recovered during a study of radiotherapy plus CTLA-4 blockade in lung cancer. On the study more broadly: Disease control was seen in approximately 31% of patients, objective responses in around 17%. The study's findings and limits: Early blood T cell clone dynamics, with interferon-beta, were reported to best predict response.

The data were produced by immunoSEQ multiplex PCR, yet TCRdb's version contains in-frame clones alone and is incomplete. The sample carries 84,000 or so clones, around 86% recorded once. Trimming cost V 7 bases and J 3 bases; bases outside gene matches: 8. The V gene's germline CDR1 is SNHLY and CDR2 FYNNEI. The CDR3 runs to 16 residues. Those patients who had chemo-refractory metastatic non-small-cell lung cancer were given focal radiation along with CTLA-4 blockade through ipilimumab. Remarks on this clone: Its antigen is unidentified.

Source: peripheral blood, taken from a patient treated with radiotherapy plus ipilimumab. The receptor was derived from a human donor with non-small cell lung cancer that progressed on radiotherapy plus ipilimumab. This chain connects TRBV2 to TRBJ2-5; 13 bases match TRBD2. CDR3 sequence: CASTRLAGGTEETQYF. The DNA of the CDR3 is TGTGCCAGCACCCGACTAGCGGGGGGAACCGAAGAGACCCAGTACTTC.